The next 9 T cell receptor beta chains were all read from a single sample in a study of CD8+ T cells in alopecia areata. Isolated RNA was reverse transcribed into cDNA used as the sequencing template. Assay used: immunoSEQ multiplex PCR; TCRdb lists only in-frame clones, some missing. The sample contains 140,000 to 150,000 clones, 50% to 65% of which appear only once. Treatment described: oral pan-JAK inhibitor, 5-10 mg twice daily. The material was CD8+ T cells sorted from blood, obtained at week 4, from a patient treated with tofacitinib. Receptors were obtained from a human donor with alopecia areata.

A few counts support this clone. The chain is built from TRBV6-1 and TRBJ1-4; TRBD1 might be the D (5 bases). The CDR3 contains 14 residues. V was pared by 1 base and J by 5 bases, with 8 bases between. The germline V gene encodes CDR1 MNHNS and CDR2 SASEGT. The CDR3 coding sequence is TGTGCCAGCAGTGAAGGCGGGGGGAATGAAAAACTGTTTTTT. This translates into CASSEGGGNEKLFF.

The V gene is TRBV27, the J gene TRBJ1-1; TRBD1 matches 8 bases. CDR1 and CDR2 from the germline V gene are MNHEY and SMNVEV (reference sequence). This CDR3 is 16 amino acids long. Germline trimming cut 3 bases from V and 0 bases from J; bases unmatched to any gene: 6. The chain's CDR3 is CASSFRGPSMNTEAFF. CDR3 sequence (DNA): TGTGCCAGCAGTTTCAGGGGGCCAAGTATGAACACTGAAGCTTTCTTT.

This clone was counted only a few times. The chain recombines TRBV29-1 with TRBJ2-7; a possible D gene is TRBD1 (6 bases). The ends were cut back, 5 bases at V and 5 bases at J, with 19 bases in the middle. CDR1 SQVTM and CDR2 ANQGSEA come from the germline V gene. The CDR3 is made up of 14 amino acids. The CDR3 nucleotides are TGCAGCGTTCTCTATGACAGGTTCCCTAACGAGCAGTACTTC. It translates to CSVLYDRFPNEQYF.

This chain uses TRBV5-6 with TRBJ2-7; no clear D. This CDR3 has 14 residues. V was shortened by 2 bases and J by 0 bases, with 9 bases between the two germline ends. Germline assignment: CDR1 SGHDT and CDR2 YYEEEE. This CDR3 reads CASSFSDLSYEQYF. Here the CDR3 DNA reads TGTGCCAGCAGCTTCTCGGACCTCTCCTACGAGCAGTACTTC.

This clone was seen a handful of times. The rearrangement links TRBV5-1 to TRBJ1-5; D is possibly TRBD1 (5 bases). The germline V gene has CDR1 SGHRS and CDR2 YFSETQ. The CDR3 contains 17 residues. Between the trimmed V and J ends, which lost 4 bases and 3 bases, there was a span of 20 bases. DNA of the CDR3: TGCGCCAGCAGCCCGACCGGGACTACGTCTTCCAATCAGCCCCAGCATTTT. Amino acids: CASSPTGTTSSNQPQHF. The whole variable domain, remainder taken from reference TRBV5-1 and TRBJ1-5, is KAGVTQTPRYLIKTRGQQVTLSCSPISGHRSVSWYQQTPGQGLQFLFEYFSETQRNKGNFPGRFSGRQFSNSRSEMNVSTLELGDSALYLCASSPTGTTSSNQPQHFGDGTRLSIL.

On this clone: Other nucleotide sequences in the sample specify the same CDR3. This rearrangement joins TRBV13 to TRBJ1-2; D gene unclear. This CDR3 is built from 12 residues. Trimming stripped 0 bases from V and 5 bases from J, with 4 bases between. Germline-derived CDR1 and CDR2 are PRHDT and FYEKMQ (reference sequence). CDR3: CASSLGGYGYTF. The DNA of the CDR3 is TGTGCCAGCAGCTTAGGGGGATATGGCTACACCTTC. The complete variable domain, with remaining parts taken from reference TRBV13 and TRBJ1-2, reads AAGVIQSPRHLIKEKRETATLKCYPIPRHDTVYWYQQGPGQDPQFLISFYEKMQSDKGSIPDRFSAQQFSDYHSELNMSSLELGDSALYFCASSLGGYGYTFGSGTRLTVV.

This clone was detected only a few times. CDR3: CASSLWGENSPLHF. CDR3 DNA sequence: TGTGCCAGCAGTTTATGGGGGGAAAATTCACCCCTCCACTTT. The chain is built from TRBV27 and TRBJ1-6; D is possibly TRBD1 (5 bases). The CDR3 runs 14 residues. Between the trimmed V and J ends, which lost 1 base and 7 bases, there was a span of 8 bases. Germline assignment: CDR1 MNHEY and CDR2 SMNVEV (reference sequence).

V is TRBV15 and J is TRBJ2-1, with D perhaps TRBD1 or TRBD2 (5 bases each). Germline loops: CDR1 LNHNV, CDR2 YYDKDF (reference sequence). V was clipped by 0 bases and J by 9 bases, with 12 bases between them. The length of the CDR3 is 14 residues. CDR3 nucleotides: TGTGCCACCAGCAGAGATCGGGGCGTAATTGAGCAGTTCTTC. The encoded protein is CATSRDRGVIEQFF.

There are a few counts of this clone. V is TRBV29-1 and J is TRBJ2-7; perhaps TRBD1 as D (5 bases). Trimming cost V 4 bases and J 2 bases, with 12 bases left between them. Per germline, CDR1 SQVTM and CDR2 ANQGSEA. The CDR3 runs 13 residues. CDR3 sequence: CSVVVRVPYEQYF. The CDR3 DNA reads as TGCAGCGTTGTTGTCAGGGTACCCTACGAGCAGTACTTC.